This T cell receptor (beta chain) was retrieved from a study of spatial heterogeneity in lung cancer. Study at large: Sequence detection consistently recorded a greater number of beta-chain than alpha-chain sequences. TCR and UMI combinations that were unique each appeared, on average, more than ten times in raw reads.

Time point given: sample taken at primary tumor resection. No cell sorting; template was whole RNA from tumor, lung tissue or PBMC. The donor group consisted of approximately 77 patients who had untreated, early-stage non-small cell lung cancer. This clonotype has ten or more counts. Looked up from germline, CDR1 is SEHNR and CDR2 is FQNEAQ (reference sequence). There are 13 residues in the CDR3. V lost 5 bases and J 9 bases, leaving 14 bases between the germline ends. Single TCR cDNA molecules each had their own unique molecular identifier. One entry per CDR3 protein, called by TCRdb with MiXCR from the 5' RACE reads. The repertoire holds about 90,000 distinct CDR3 sequences, with roughly 10% as singletons.

The V and J genes are TRBV7-9 and TRBJ2-1; D ambiguous. The specimen was PBMCs, collected at surgery. The source is a male donor with early-stage non-small cell lung cancer. CDR3 sequence reads: CASSLRGAGEQFF. The CDR3, as DNA: TGTGCCAGCAGCCTTCGAGGCGCAGGTGAGCAGTTCTTC.